These T cell receptor beta chains were read from a single sample in a study of PD-1 blockade in classical Hodgkin lymphoma. Profiling relied on immunoSEQ multiplex PCR, and the TCRdb table lists in-frame clones only, not all of them. The data hold 90,000 to 95,000 clones, with 80% to 90% observed a single time. Sequencing was performed on peripheral blood mononuclear cells (PBMCs), taken before the second cycle of nivolumab. Receptors were obtained from a human donor with classical Hodgkin lymphoma. Both conserved end residues are part of each CDR3. Fields, in order: D gene, CDR3 length, J gene, clone size, V gene, CDR3 protein, CDR3 DNA. A D gene is named only where the DNA matches it firmly. Clone size, where shown, is once, few, many, or a class for clones that have expanded.

D gene: .
CDR3 length: 12
J gene: TRBJ2-7
clone size: .
V gene: TRBV29-1
CDR3 protein: CSVAQGYYEQYF
CDR3 DNA: TGCAGCGTTGCACAGGGCTACTACGAGCAGTACTTC

D gene: TRBD1
CDR3 length: 16
J gene: TRBJ2-7
clone size: .
V gene: TRBV5-5
CDR3 protein: CASREARDSPFDEQYF
CDR3 DNA: TGTGCCAGCAGAGAAGCCCGGGACAGTCCATTCGACGAGCAGTACTTC

D gene: TRBD1
CDR3 length: 14
J gene: TRBJ1-4
clone size: .
V gene: TRBV19
CDR3 protein: CATKETGGQEKLFF
CDR3 DNA: TGTGCCACGAAGGAGACAGGGGGTCAGGAAAAACTGTTTTTT

D gene: TRBD2
CDR3 length: 15
J gene: TRBJ2-1
clone size: .
V gene: TRBV7-2
CDR3 protein: CASSRLAGEYNEQFF
CDR3 DNA: TGTGCCAGCAGCCGACTAGCGGGAGAATACAATGAGCAGTTCTTC

D gene: .
CDR3 length: 14
J gene: TRBJ1-6
clone size: .
V gene: TRBV9
CDR3 protein: CASSVAGESSPLHF
CDR3 DNA: TGTGCCAGCAGCGTAGCTGGGGAATCTTCACCCCTCCACTTT

D gene: .
CDR3 length: 14
J gene: TRBJ2-5
clone size: .
V gene: TRBV7-8
CDR3 protein: CASSPSYGQETQYF
CDR3 DNA: TGTGCCAGCAGCCCCTCGTACGGGCAAGAGACCCAGTACTTC

D gene: TRBD1
CDR3 length: 17
J gene: TRBJ2-7
clone size: .
V gene: TRBV4-1
CDR3 protein: CASSQDLEQGGSHEQYF
CDR3 DNA: TGCGCCAGCAGCCAAGATCTGGAACAGGGGGGCTCCCACGAGCAGTACTTC

D gene: TRBD2
CDR3 length: 16
J gene: TRBJ2-1
clone size: .
V gene: TRBV7-6
CDR3 protein: CASSLLDRGGTDEQFF
CDR3 DNA: TGTGCCAGCAGCTTATTGGACCGGGGGGGGACCGATGAGCAGTTCTTC

D gene: TRBD1
CDR3 length: 16
J gene: TRBJ2-6
clone size: .
V gene: TRBV6-1
CDR3 protein: CASSDGTAPGANVLTF
CDR3 DNA: TGTGCCAGCAGTGACGGGACAGCCCCTGGGGCCAACGTCCTGACTTTC

D gene: .
CDR3 length: 14
J gene: TRBJ1-1
clone size: once
V gene: TRBV6-4
CDR3 protein: CASSDGHPILEAFF
CDR3 DNA: TGTGCCAGCAGTGACGGTCACCCGATATTAGAAGCTTTCTTT

D gene: TRBD2
CDR3 length: 17
J gene: TRBJ2-5
clone size: .
V gene: TRBV9
CDR3 protein: CASSVGDQREGGETQYF
CDR3 DNA: TGTGCCAGCAGCGTAGGAGACCAGCGGGAGGGGGGTGAGACCCAGTACTTC

D gene: TRBD2
CDR3 length: 18
J gene: TRBJ2-4
clone size: .
V gene: TRBV7-8
CDR3 protein: CASSLATLAGAGKNIQYF
CDR3 DNA: TGTGCCAGCAGCTTAGCGACGCTAGCGGGAGCTGGCAAAAACATTCAGTACTTC

D gene: .
CDR3 length: 14
J gene: TRBJ2-1
clone size: .
V gene: TRBV10-3
CDR3 protein: CAISERGEHNEQFF
CDR3 DNA: TGTGCCATCAGTGAGAGGGGAGAGCACAATGAGCAGTTCTTC

D gene: .
CDR3 length: 12
J gene: TRBJ2-5
clone size: .
V gene: TRBV2
CDR3 protein: CASPWTAETQYF
CDR3 DNA: TGTGCCAGCCCATGGACAGCAGAGACCCAGTACTTC

D gene: .
CDR3 length: 14
J gene: TRBJ2-5
clone size: .
V gene: TRBV28
CDR3 protein: CASSPRPAQETQYF
CDR3 DNA: TGTGCCAGCAGCCCGCGCCCTGCCCAAGAGACCCAGTACTTC

D gene: .
CDR3 length: 15
J gene: TRBJ2-1
clone size: .
V gene: TRBV28
CDR3 protein: CASSLFMRQVNEQFF
CDR3 DNA: TGTGCCAGCAGTTTATTTATGCGGCAGGTCAATGAGCAGTTCTTC

D gene: TRBD1
CDR3 length: 14
J gene: TRBJ2-5
clone size: .
V gene: TRBV7-9
CDR3 protein: CASSGQGLGETQYF
CDR3 DNA: TGTGCCAGCTCGGGACAGGGGTTAGGAGAGACCCAGTACTTC

D gene: TRBD2
CDR3 length: 16
J gene: TRBJ2-3
clone size: .
V gene: TRBV19
CDR3 protein: CASSRLWGLAGDTQYF
CDR3 DNA: TGTGCCAGTAGTCGGCTTTGGGGACTAGCGGGAGATACGCAGTATTTT

D gene: .
CDR3 length: 15
J gene: TRBJ1-2
clone size: .
V gene: TRBV9
CDR3 protein: CASSVEDGVSYGYTF
CDR3 DNA: TGTGCCAGCAGCGTAGAAGATGGCGTCTCCTATGGCTACACCTTC

D gene: TRBD2
CDR3 length: 14
J gene: TRBJ2-7
clone size: .
V gene: TRBV6-6
CDR3 protein: CASSAGTSAYEQYF
CDR3 DNA: TGTGCCAGCAGCGCCGGGACTAGCGCCTACGAGCAGTACTTC

D gene: .
CDR3 length: 14
J gene: TRBJ2-3
clone size: .
V gene: TRBV25-1
CDR3 protein: CASSELESTDTQYF
CDR3 DNA: TGTGCCAGCAGTGAATTAGAGAGCACAGATACGCAGTATTTT

D gene: TRBD2
CDR3 length: 15
J gene: TRBJ2-3
clone size: few
V gene: TRBV6-1
CDR3 protein: CASSDRGSLTDTQYF
CDR3 DNA: TGTGCCAGCAGTGACCGCGGGAGTCTAACAGATACGCAGTATTTT

D gene: .
CDR3 length: 15
J gene: TRBJ2-1
clone size: once
V gene: TRBV30
CDR3 protein: CAWSVIYGSYNEQFF
CDR3 DNA: TGTGCCTGGAGTGTGATATACGGGTCCTACAATGAGCAGTTCTTC

D gene: .
CDR3 length: 14
J gene: TRBJ1-1
clone size: .
V gene: TRBV6-5
CDR3 protein: CASTPQGGSTEAFF
CDR3 DNA: TGTGCCAGCACCCCCCAGGGTGGGAGCACTGAAGCTTTCTTT

D gene: .
CDR3 length: 15
J gene: TRBJ1-6
clone size: .
V gene: TRBV25-1
CDR3 protein: CASSAEGSYNSPLHF
CDR3 DNA: TGTGCCAGCAGTGCTGAGGGTTCCTATAATTCACCCCTCCACTTT

D gene: .
CDR3 length: 13
J gene: TRBJ1-5
clone size: .
V gene: TRBV27
CDR3 protein: CASSFRGNQPQHF
CDR3 DNA: TGTGCCAGCAGTTTTAGAGGGAATCAGCCCCAGCATTTT

D gene: .
CDR3 length: 13
J gene: TRBJ2-7
clone size: .
V gene: TRBV2
CDR3 protein: CASSEAQVYEQYF
CDR3 DNA: TGTGCCAGCAGTGAAGCGCAGGTTTACGAGCAGTACTTC

D gene: .
CDR3 length: 13
J gene: TRBJ2-5
clone size: .
V gene: TRBV5-1
CDR3 protein: CASSLEGSETQYF
CDR3 DNA: TGCGCCAGCAGCTTGGAAGGGTCGGAGACCCAGTACTTC

D gene: TRBD2
CDR3 length: 14
J gene: TRBJ2-7
clone size: .
V gene: TRBV6-5
CDR3 protein: CASSYDSGVPEQYF
CDR3 DNA: TGTGCCAGCAGTTACGATAGCGGGGTTCCCGAGCAGTACTTC

D gene: .
CDR3 length: 16
J gene: TRBJ2-4
clone size: .
V gene: TRBV27
CDR3 protein: CASSHTGYSGKNIQYF
CDR3 DNA: TGTGCCAGCAGTCACACAGGTTACTCGGGCAAAAACATTCAGTACTTC

D gene: TRBD2
CDR3 length: 17
J gene: TRBJ2-2
clone size: .
V gene: TRBV18
CDR3 protein: CASSPPGLAGVAGELFF
CDR3 DNA: TGTGCCAGCTCACCACCCGGACTAGCGGGAGTCGCCGGGGAGCTGTTTTTT

D gene: .
CDR3 length: 13
J gene: TRBJ1-2
clone size: .
V gene: TRBV19
CDR3 protein: CASSGRADYGYTF
CDR3 DNA: TGTGCCAGTAGTGGACGGGCAGACTATGGCTACACCTTC